This T cell receptor beta chain was recorded in a study of blood T cell repertoires in COVID-19. About the research overall: The United States, Italy and Spain provided the acute and convalescent COVID-19 samples. Sample material is recorded as cDNA or gDNA derived from T cells, B-cell-depleted T cells, or PBMCs.

This clone appeared once. This CDR3 has 15 amino acids. V dropped 5 bases and J dropped 6; count of bases not matched to a gene: 10. CDR1 and CDR2 (germline): SNHLY, FYNNEI. The authors' processing: The authors estimated nucleated cell counts from reference gene primer amplification. The data were produced by immunoSEQ multiplex PCR, yet TCRdb's version contains in-frame clones alone and is incomplete. V, J and clone size were drawn from that table, and D and trimming were deduced from the DNA. This sample yields around 140,000 clones, of which more than 65% are seen a single time; roughly a tenth belongs to the top ten.

This chain uses TRBV2 with TRBJ1-5; 7 bases match TRBD1. The sample comprised peripheral blood. The clonotype originates from a man aged 55 to 70 with active or convalescent COVID-19. The CDR3 loop reads CASSQGTVITQPQHF. CDR3 DNA sequence: TGTGCCAGCAGTCAGGGGACAGTGATCACTCAGCCCCAGCATTTT.